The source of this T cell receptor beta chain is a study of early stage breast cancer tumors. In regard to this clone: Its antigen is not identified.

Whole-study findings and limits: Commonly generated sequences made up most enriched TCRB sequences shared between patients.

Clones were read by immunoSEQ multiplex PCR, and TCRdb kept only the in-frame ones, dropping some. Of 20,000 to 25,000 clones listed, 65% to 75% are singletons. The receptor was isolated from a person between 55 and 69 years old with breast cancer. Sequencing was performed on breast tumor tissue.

CDR3 residues: CASSYSRGDTQYF. The DNA of the CDR3 is TGTGCCAGCAGTTACTCGAGGGGGGATACGCAGTATTTT. This sequence joins TRBV6-6 and TRBJ2-3, with a weak D call TRBD1 (6 bases). The V and J ends lost 0 bases and 6 bases respectively, with 7 bases between them. The CDR3 covers 13 residues. Per the germline V gene, CDR1 is MNHNY and CDR2 is SVGAGI (reference sequence).